Below are 14 T cell receptor beta chains sequenced from a single sample in a study of T cells in Graves' hyperthyroidism and ophthalmopathy. The CDR3 regions of TCR beta were amplified from RNA transcripts. First-round RT-PCR of the TCR CDR3 relied on the HTBI primer set. TCRdb processed the multiplex PCR reads anew with MiXCR; each CDR3 protein has one entry. This table has 560,000 or so distinct CDR3 sequences, around 46% appearing once. Specimen: peripheral blood or thyroid tissue (not recorded which). These receptors were obtained from a woman younger than 30 with Graves' hyperthyroidism.

The V and J genes are TRBV9 and TRBJ2-2; D uncertain. Germline V CDR1 and CDR2: SGDLS, YYNGEE. The CDR3 is made up of 15 amino acids. V shed 0 bases and J shed 1 base, with 7 bases lying between them. The CDR3 reads CASSVELGNTGELFF. CDR3 DNA sequence: TGTGCCAGCAGCGTAGAATTGGGGAACACCGGGGAGCTGTTTTTT.

The chain has TRBV7-2 and TRBJ2-7; perhaps TRBD2 as D (6 bases). Germline CDR1 and CDR2: SGHTA and FQGNSA. The CDR3 length is 13 residues. Trimming shortened V by 6 bases and J by 5 bases, and 14 bases separated the two germline ends. CDR3 residues: CASRDLVADEQYF. DNA of the CDR3: TGTGCCAGCAGGGATCTAGTAGCGGACGAGCAGTACTTC.

The V gene is TRBV7-9, the J gene TRBJ1-2; possibly TRBD1 for D (6 bases). The V gene lost 3 bases and the J gene lost 3 bases, with 17 bases spanning the gap. Germline values: CDR1 SEHNR, CDR2 FQNEAQ (reference sequence). The CDR3 is 16 residues long. CDR3 DNA sequence: TGTGCCAGCAGCTTGGGGGCCAAGGGGACTTACTATGGCTACACCTTC. As protein: CASSLGAKGTYYGYTF.

The gene calls are TRBV29-1 and TRBJ1-2; 11 bases fit TRBD1. The CDR3 loop spans 16 amino acids. CDR1 is SQVTM, CDR2 ANQGSEA, per germline. Trimming cost V 7 bases and J 4 bases; bases outside gene matches: 14. The chain's CDR3 is CSGGFRDRGTFYGYTF. DNA of the CDR3: TGCAGCGGCGGGTTCCGGGACAGGGGGACCTTCTATGGCTACACCTTC.

This sequence joins TRBV12-3 or TRBV12-4 and TRBJ1-2; 8 bases are a match to TRBD1. Germline trimming cut 8 bases from V and 8 bases from J; bases unmatched to any gene: 16. There are 15 residues in the CDR3. CDR3 in DNA: TGTGCCAGCTCACCCATTGTTGGACAGGGAGACGGCTACACCTTC. Amino acid sequence: CASSPIVGQGDGYTF.

The chain employs TRBV7-2 and TRBJ1-3, with 11 bases aligning to TRBD1. Germline loops: CDR1 SGHTA, CDR2 FQGNSA. Germline trimming cut 4 bases from V and 4 bases from J; bases unmatched to any gene: 0. The CDR3 has 14 amino acids. CDR3 loop: CASSWTGGGNTIYF. CDR3 DNA: TGTGCCAGCAGCTGGACAGGGGGCGGAAACACCATATATTTT.

This clonotype was recorded a few times. This chain uses TRBV7-9 with TRBJ2-7; no clear D. From germline, CDR1 is SEHNR and CDR2 FQNEAQ (reference sequence). The germline V and J ends were trimmed by 3 bases and 2 bases, with 14 bases remaining between them. This CDR3 region has 15 residues. In DNA, the CDR3 is TGTGCCAGCAGCTTTGTTAGCCTAGATCCCTACGAGCAGTACTTC. Translated, it gives CASSFVSLDPYEQYF.

This clonotype was seen many times. The CDR3 sequence: CASSPTGNSPNGYTF. The CDR3 DNA sequence: TGTGCCAGCAGCCCTACAGGGAACTCTCCCAATGGCTACACCTTC. This chain links TRBV25-1 with TRBJ1-2, with D possibly TRBD1 on 6 matching bases. V was trimmed by 6 bases and J by 6 bases, leaving 20 bases between them. The CDR3 totals 15 residues. Germline CDR1 reads MGHDK; CDR2 reads SYGVNS.

The chain is built from TRBV7-9 and TRBJ1-1; D is undetermined. Germline V lookup: CDR1 SEHNR, CDR2 FQNEAQ (reference sequence). V lost 9 bases, J lost 0 bases, and 11 bases lay in between. The CDR3 runs to 13 residues. The CDR3 DNA is TGTGCCAGTGACGCAGGTTTGAACACTGAAGCTTTCTTT. Amino acids: CASDAGLNTEAFF.

The chain carries TRBV6-6 and TRBJ1-5, with D unclear. CDR3 length: 15 residues. Between the trimmed V and J ends, which lost 5 bases and 0 bases, there was a span of 11 bases. Germline loops: CDR1 MNHNY, CDR2 SVGAGI (reference sequence). DNA for the CDR3: TGTGCCAGCAGTGTTAGGAGTTATAGCAATCAGCCCCAGCATTTT. It encodes CASSVRSYSNQPQHF.

This clonotype occurred many times. The chain recombines TRBV7-9 with TRBJ1-2, with D perhaps matching TRBD1 (6 bases). Trimming removed 1 base from V and 6 bases from J, with 12 bases in between. The germline V gene encodes CDR1 SEHNR and CDR2 FQNEAQ (reference sequence). This CDR3 is 14 amino acids long. CDR3 nucleotide sequence: TGTGCCAGCAGCTTAGATGGTACAGGGAATGGCTACACCTTC. Its translation is CASSLDGTGNGYTF. The variable domain in full, with the rest retrieved from reference TRBV7-9 and TRBJ1-2, is DTGVSQNPRHKITKRGQNVTFRCDPISEHNRLYWYRQTLGQGPEFLTYFQNEAQLEKSRLLSDRFSAERPKGSFSTLEIQRTEQGDSAMYLCASSLDGTGNGYTFGSGTRLTVV.

The chain joins TRBV6-1 to TRBJ2-7, with D possibly being TRBD1 or TRBD2 (5 bases each). Trimming removed 6 bases at V and 7 bases at J, with 22 bases between. Germline V gene data show CDR1 as MNHNS and CDR2 as SASEGT. This CDR3 comprises 15 residues. The DNA for the CDR3 is TGTGCCAGCAGCCGAACCGGGACGATCTCCCGGGAGCAGTACTTC. It yields the protein CASSRTGTISREQYF.

A few counts support this clonotype. The chain joins TRBV29-1 to TRBJ1-1, with D perhaps TRBD1 (5 bases). The germline V and J ends were trimmed by 6 bases and 1 base, with 15 bases remaining between them. The CDR3 contains 14 residues. Germline values: CDR1 SQVTM, CDR2 ANQGSEA. The CDR3 DNA follows: TGCAGCGTCCAAGGGGCGGATTCGAACACTGAAGCTTTCTTT. This sequence encodes CSVQGADSNTEAFF.

The chain carries TRBV11-2 and TRBJ1-1; tentatively, D is TRBD1 (6 bases). The CDR3 has 15 residues. V was shortened by 6 bases and J by 1 base, with 15 bases between the two germline ends. Germline V CDR1 and CDR2: SGHAT, FQNNGV. CDR3 sequence: CASRHRDGRNTEAFF. The CDR3 DNA reads as TGTGCCAGCAGACACAGGGACGGGAGGAACACTGAAGCTTTCTTT.